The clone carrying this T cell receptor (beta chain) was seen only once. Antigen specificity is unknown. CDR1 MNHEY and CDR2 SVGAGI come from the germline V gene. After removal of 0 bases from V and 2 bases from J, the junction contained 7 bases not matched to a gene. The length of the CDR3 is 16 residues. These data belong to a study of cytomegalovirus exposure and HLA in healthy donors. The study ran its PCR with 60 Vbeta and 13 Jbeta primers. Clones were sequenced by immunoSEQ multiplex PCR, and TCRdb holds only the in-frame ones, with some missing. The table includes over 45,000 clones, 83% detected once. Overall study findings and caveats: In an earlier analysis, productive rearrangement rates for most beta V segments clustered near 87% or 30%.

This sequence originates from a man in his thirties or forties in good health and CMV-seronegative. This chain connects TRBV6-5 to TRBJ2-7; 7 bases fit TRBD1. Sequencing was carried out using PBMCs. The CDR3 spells CASSYSPTGSAYEQYF. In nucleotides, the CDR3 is TGTGCCAGCAGTTACTCGCCGACAGGGTCGGCCTACGAGCAGTACTTC.